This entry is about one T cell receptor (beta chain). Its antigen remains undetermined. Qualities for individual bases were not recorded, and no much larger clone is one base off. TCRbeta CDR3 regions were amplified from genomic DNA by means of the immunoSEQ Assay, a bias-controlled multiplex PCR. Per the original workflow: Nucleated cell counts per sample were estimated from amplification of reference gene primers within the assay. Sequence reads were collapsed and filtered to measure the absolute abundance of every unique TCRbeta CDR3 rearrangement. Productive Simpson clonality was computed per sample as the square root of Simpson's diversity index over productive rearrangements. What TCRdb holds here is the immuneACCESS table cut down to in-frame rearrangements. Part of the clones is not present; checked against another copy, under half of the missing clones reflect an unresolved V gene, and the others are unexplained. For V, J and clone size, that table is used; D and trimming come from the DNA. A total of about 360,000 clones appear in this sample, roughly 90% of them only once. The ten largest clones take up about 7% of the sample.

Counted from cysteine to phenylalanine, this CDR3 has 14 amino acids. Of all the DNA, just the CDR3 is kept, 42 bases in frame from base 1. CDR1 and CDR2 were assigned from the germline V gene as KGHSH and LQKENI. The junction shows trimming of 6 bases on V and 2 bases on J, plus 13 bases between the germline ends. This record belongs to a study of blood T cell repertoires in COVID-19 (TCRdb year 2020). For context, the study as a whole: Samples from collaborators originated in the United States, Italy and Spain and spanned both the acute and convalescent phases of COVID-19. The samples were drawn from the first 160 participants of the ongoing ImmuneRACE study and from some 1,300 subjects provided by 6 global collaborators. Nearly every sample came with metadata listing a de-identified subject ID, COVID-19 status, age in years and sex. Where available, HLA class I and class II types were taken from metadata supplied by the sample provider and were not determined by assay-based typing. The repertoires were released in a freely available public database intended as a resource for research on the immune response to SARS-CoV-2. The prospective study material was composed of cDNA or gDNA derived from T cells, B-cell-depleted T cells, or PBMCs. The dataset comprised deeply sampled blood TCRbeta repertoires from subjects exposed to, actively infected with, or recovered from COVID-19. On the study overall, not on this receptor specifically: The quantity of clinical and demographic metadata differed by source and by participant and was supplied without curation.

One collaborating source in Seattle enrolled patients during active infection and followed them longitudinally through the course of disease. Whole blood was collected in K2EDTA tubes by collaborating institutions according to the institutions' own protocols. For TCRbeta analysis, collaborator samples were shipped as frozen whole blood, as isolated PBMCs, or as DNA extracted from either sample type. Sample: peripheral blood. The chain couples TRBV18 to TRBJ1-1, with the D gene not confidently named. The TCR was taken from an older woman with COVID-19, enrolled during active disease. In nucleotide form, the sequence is TGTGCCAGCTCCAAGACAAGCCAAAACACTGAAGCTTTCTTT. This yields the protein CASSKTSQNTEAFF.